This T cell receptor (beta chain) comes out of a study of blood T cell repertoires in COVID-19 (dated by TCRdb to 2020 to 2021). In the study overall: Samples from collaborators originated in the United States, Italy and Spain and spanned both the acute and convalescent phases of COVID-19. The material from the prospective study consisted of cDNA or gDNA derived from T cells, B-cell-depleted T cells, or PBMCs. Deeply sampled blood TCRbeta repertoires from subjects exposed to, actively infected with, or recovered from COVID-19 were included in the dataset. A freely available public database, intended as a resource for researchers studying the immune response to SARS-CoV-2, is where the repertoires were released. Samples came from the ongoing ImmuneRACE study (first 160 participants) plus 1,254 subjects from 6 global collaborators. A de-identified subject ID, COVID-19 status, age in years and sex were almost always included in the sample metadata. Where HLA class I and class II types were available, the types were taken from metadata supplied by the sample provider, not from assay-based typing. What the study reported, not specific to this receptor: The quantity of clinical and demographic metadata differed by source and by participant and was supplied without curation.

Notes on this clone: Its recognized antigen is unknown. No much larger clone is present one base from it, and per-base qualities are unavailable.

The immunoSEQ Assay, a bias-controlled multiplex PCR, was used to amplify TCRbeta CDR3 regions from genomic DNA. Processing in the source paper ran as follows. Within the assay, amplification of reference gene primers was used to estimate how many nucleated cells each sample contained. Sequence reads were collapsed and filtered to measure the absolute abundance of every unique TCRbeta CDR3 rearrangement. Productive Simpson clonality was computed per sample as the square root of Simpson's diversity index over productive rearrangements. The clones in this table, taken by TCRdb from immuneACCESS, are in-frame only. Not every clone is retained; where verified, under half of the shortfall comes from an unresolved V gene, and the cause of the rest is unknown. From that table come the V and J calls and clone size; the DNA was used to work out D and trimming. In this sample the table shows around 230,000 clones, approximately 88% of which occur a single time. The ten biggest clones cover around 2.5% of the sample.

Reading the germline V gene (reference sequence) gives CDR1 GTSNPN and CDR2 SVGIG. The V end gives up 0 bases and the J end 8 bases, leaving 4 bases in the junction not matched to a gene. The CDR3 covers 14 residues, taking in both the cysteine and the phenylalanine. The entry retains the CDR3 DNA only, 42 bases that are in frame from base 1. Enrolling through a virtual design, the prospective study's participants ranged in age from roughly 18 to 95 years and lived across approximately 25 United States geographic areas. To assign participants to cohorts, the prospective study relied on clinical history that participants themselves reported in a screening survey and a study questionnaire. Each participant in the prospective study had whole blood, serum and a nasopharyngeal or oropharyngeal swab collected by mobile phlebotomists. Prospective study participants could optionally give additional blood draws and questionnaires over a 2-month period. Before DNA extraction, blood samples from the prospective study were shipped at room temperature or frozen.

The specimen was PBMCs or T cells enriched from blood (not recorded which). The TCR sequence derives from a woman in her thirties or forties with acute COVID-19. The chain employs TRBV30 and TRBJ1-2, with 12 middle bases fitting TRBD1. The DNA reads as follows: TGTGCCTGGAGTGTATTCGGGACAGGGGGCGGCTACACCTTC. It encodes CAWSVFGTGGGYTF.